This T cell receptor beta chain was profiled in a study of blood T cells in healthy people across ages. Then a second PCR, running roughly 7 to 11 cycles, was carried out with a sample-barcoded 5' primer and a J-beta primer mix. Every cDNA was tagged by a template-switch adaptor with 12 random nucleotides. TCRdb reprocessed the 5' RACE reads via MiXCR and lists one record per CDR3 protein. Of roughly 500,000 distinct CDR3 sequences listed, 25% to 30% were seen once; the top ten hold about 18%. In germline, CDR1 is SEHNR, CDR2 FQNEAQ (reference sequence). The CDR3 totals 15 residues. V trimming: 5 bases; J trimming: 8 bases; junction bases outside the gene matches: 10.

The chain is built from TRBV7-9 and TRBJ1-4, with 8 nucleotides matching TRBD1. The sample consisted of blood. The receptor's source is a woman in her 70s in good health. CDR3 amino acids: CASSHGQGEDEKLFF. The CDR3 DNA sequence: TGTGCCAGCAGCCACGGACAGGGTGAGGACGAAAAACTGTTTTTT.